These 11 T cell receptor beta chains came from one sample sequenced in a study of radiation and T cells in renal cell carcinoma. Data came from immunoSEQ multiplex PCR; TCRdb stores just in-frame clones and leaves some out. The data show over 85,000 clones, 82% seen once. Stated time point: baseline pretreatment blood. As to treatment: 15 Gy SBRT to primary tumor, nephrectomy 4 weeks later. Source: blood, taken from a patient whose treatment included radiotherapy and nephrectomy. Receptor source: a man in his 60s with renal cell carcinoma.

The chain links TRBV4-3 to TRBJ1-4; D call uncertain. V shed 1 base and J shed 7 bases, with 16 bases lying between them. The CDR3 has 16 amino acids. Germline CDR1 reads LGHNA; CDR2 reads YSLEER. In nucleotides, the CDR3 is TGCGCCAGCAGCCAAGTTTGGCAAGGGATTGCTGAAAAACTGTTTTTT. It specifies CASSQVWQGIAEKLFF.

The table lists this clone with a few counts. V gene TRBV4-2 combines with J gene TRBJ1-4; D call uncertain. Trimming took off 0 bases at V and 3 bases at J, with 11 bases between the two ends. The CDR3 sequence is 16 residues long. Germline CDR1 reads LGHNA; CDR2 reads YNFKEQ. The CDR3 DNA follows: TGTGCCAGCAGCCAAGATTTAAAACAGCCTAATGAAAAACTGTTTTTT. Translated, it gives CASSQDLKQPNEKLFF.

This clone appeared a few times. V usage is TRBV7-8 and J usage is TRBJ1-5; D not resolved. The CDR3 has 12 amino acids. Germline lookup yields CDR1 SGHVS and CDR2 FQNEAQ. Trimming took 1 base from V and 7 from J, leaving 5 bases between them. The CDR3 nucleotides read TGTGCCAGCAGCTTAGGCTCCCAGCCCCAGCATTTT. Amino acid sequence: CASSLGSQPQHF.

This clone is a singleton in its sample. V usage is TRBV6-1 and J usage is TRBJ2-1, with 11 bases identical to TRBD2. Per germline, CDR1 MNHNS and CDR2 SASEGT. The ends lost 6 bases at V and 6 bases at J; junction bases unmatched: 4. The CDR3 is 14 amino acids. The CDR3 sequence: CASSETSGINEQFF. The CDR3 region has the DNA TGTGCCAGCAGCGAGACTAGCGGGATCAATGAGCAGTTCTTC.

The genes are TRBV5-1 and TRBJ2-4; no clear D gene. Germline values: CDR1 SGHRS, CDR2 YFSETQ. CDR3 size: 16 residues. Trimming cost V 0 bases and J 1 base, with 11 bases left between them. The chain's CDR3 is CASSLASGLAKNIQYF. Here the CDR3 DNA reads TGCGCCAGCAGCTTGGCGTCAGGATTGGCCAAAAACATTCAGTACTTC.

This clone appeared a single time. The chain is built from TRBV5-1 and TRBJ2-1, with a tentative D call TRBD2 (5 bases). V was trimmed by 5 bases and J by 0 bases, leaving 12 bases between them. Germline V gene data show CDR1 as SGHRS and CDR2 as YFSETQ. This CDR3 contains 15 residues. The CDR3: CASRDGRGSYNEQFF. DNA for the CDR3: TGCGCCAGCAGGGATGGCCGGGGCTCCTACAATGAGCAGTTCTTC.

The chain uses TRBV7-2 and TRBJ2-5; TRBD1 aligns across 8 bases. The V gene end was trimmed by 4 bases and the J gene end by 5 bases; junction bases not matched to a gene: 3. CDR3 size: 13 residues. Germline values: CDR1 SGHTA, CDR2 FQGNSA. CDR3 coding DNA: TGTGCCAGCAGCTCCACAGGGGGGGAGACCCAGTACTTC. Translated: CASSSTGGETQYF. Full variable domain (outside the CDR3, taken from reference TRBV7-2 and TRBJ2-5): GAGVSQSPSNKVTEKGKDVELRCDPISGHTALYWYRQSLGQGLEFLIYFQGNSAPDKSGLPSDRFSAERTGGSVSTLTIQRTQQEDSAVYLCASSSTGGETQYFGPGTRLLVL.

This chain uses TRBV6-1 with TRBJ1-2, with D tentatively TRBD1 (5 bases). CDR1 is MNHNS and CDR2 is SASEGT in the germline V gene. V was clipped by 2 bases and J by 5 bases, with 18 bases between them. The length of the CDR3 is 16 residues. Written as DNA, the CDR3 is TGTGCCAGCAGTGAACTCAGGGTGCCCTTTCCTTATGGCTACACCTTC. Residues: CASSELRVPFPYGYTF.

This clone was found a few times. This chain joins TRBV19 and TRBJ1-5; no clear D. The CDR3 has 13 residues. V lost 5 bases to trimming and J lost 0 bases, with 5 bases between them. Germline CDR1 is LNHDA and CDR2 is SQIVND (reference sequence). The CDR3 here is CASSFGSNQPQHF. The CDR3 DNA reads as TGTGCCAGTAGTTTCGGTAGCAATCAGCCCCAGCATTTT.

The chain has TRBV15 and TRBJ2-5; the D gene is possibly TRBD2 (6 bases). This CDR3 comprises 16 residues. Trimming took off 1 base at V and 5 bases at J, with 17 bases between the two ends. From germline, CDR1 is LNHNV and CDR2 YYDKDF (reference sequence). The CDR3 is CATSRAGELAGETQYF. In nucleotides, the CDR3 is TGTGCCACCAGCAGAGCCGGGGAACTAGCTGGGGAGACCCAGTACTTC.

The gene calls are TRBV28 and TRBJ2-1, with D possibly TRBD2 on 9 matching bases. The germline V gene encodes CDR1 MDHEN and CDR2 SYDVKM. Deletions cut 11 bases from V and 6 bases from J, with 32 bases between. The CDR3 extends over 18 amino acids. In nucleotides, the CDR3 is TGTGCCGGCCTCCGGACAGGGCTGCAGGGGCGGGAGGGCAATGAGCAGTTCTTC. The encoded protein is CAGLRTGLQGREGNEQFF.